The sample holds one count of the clone carrying this T cell receptor (beta chain). The antigen is not known. These data come from a study of cytomegalovirus exposure and HLA in healthy donors. This CDR3 is built from 16 residues. Germline CDR1 and CDR2: LNHNV and YYDKDF (reference sequence). V trimming: 0 bases; J trimming: 2 bases; junction bases outside the gene matches: 5. Findings and limits, study-wide: As confirmed in vitro, a few CMV-associated chains were specific for CMV antigens. Donor immune exposure was known only as CMV serostatus. Some highly shared sequence variants likely arose as a pipeline artifact.

The PCR used 60 Vbeta and 13 Jbeta primers. Generated by immunoSEQ multiplex PCR, the TCRdb table keeps only in-frame clones and is missing some. The profile covers about 180,000 clones, with 70% to 80% appearing a single time and over 1.1% taken by the ten largest. This chain uses TRBV15 with TRBJ2-7; 9 nucleotides line up with TRBD2. The source material was PBMCs. The clonotype was recovered from a man aged 18-30 years in good health and CMV-seronegative. CDR3 sequence: CATSRDLAGQTYEQYF. The CDR3 DNA follows: TGTGCCACCAGCAGAGATCTAGCGGGACAGACCTACGAGCAGTACTTC.